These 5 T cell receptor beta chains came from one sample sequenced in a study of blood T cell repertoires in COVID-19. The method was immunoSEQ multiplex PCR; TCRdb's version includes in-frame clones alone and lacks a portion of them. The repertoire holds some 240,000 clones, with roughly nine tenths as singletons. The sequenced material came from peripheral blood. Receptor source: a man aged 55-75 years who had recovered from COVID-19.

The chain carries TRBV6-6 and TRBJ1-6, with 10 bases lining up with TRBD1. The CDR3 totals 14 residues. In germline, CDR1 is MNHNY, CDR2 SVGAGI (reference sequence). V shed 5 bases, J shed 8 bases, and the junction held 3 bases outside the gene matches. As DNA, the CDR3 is TGTGCCAGCAGTCCGGGACAGGGGTATTCACCCCTCCACTTT. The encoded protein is CASSPGQGYSPLHF.

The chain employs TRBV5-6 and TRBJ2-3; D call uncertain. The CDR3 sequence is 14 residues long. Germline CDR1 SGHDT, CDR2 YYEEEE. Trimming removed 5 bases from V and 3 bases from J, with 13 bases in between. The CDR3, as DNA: TGTGCCAGCAGGCAGGCACAGCAAACAGATACGCAGTATTTT. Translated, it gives CASRQAQQTDTQYF.

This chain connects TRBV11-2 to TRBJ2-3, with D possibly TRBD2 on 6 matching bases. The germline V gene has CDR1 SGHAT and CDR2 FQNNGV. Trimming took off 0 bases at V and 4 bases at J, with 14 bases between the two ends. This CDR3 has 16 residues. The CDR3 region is CASSLDMGSGADTQYF. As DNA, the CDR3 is TGTGCCAGCAGCTTAGATATGGGATCGGGGGCAGATACGCAGTATTTT.

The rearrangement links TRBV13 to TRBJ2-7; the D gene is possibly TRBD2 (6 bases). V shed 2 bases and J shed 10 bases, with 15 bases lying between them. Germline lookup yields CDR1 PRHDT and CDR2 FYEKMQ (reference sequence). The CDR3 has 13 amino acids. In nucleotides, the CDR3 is TGTGCCAGCAGCTTAAGGGAGGAACATGAACAGTACTTC. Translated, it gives CASSLREEHEQYF.

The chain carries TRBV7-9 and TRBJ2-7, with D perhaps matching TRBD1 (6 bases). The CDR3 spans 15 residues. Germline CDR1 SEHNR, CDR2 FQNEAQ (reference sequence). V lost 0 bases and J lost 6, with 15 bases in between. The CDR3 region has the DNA TGTGCCAGCAGCTTAGCTTTCGACAGGTCTAGCGAGCAGTACTTC. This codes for CASSLAFDRSSEQYF.